This T cell receptor beta chain emerged from a study of CD8+ T cells in alopecia areata. Specified treatment: oral pan-JAK inhibitor, 5-10 mg twice daily. Germline CDR1 SGDLS, CDR2 YYNGEE. Trimming cost V 3 bases and J 1 base; bases outside gene matches: 4. The CDR3 loop spans 15 amino acids. The sequencing template was cDNA reverse transcribed from extracted RNA. TCRdb keeps only in-frame clones here, not all; method: immunoSEQ multiplex PCR. The table lists roughly 120,000 clones, roughly 55% of them singletons. This chain connects TRBV9 to TRBJ1-1; 9 nucleotides match TRBD1. The input for sequencing was CD8+ T cells sorted from blood, taken at week 24, from a patient treated with tofacitinib. This sequence was found in a human donor with alopecia areata. The CDR3 is CASSGADRGNTEAFF. The CDR3 DNA reads TGTGCCAGCAGCGGGGCGGACAGGGGGAACACTGAAGCTTTCTTT.